The rows below give T cell receptor beta chains drawn from one sample of a study of T cell responses to AZD1222 COVID-19 vaccine. Data came from immunoSEQ multiplex PCR; TCRdb stores just in-frame clones and leaves some out. In the table there are 130,000 to 150,000 clones, approximately 89% of which are singletons. Sequenced material: peripheral blood, taken 28 days after the second AZD1222 dose. The receptors shown here come from an adult who received the AZD1222 COVID-19 vaccine. CDR3s include the opening cysteine and the closing phenylalanine or tryptophan. The D gene is left open where the match is weak. The size entry is marked missing in some rows and otherwise reads once, few, many or a size class.

>.|TRBJ2-1|TRBV6-5|.
CASSSPRDGWNEQFF
TGTGCCAGCAGTTCTCCTCGGGACGGGTGGAATGAGCAGTTCTTC
>.|TRBJ1-4|TRBV7-9|.
CASSLWGDEKLFF
TGTGCCAGCAGCTTGTGGGGGGATGAAAAACTGTTTTTT
>.|TRBJ2-7|TRBV9|TRBD2
CASSGTSKYEQYF
TGTGCCAGCAGCGGGACTAGTAAGTACGAGCAGTACTTC
>.|TRBJ1-6|TRBV21-1|.
CASRGRYNSPLHF
TGTGCCAGTAGGGGGAGGTATAATTCACCCCTCCACTTT
>.|TRBJ2-7|TRBV18|.
CASSSASEAYEQYF
TGTGCCAGCTCATCCGCTAGCGAGGCCTACGAGCAGTACTTC
>.|TRBJ1-5|TRBV6-5|.
CASTPQGFGNQPQHF
TGTGCCAGCACCCCACAGGGTTTTGGCAATCAGCCCCAGCATTTT
>.|TRBJ1-3|TRBV28|.
CASSLTRGGYSGNTIYF
TGTGCCAGCAGTTTAACGCGGGGGGGTTACTCTGGAAACACCATATATTTT
>.|TRBJ2-3|TRBV7-2|.
CASTPQEGDTDTQYF
TGTGCCAGCACCCCCCAGGAGGGGGACACAGATACGCAGTATTTT
>.|TRBJ1-1|TRBV28|.
CASRVGNTEAFF
TGTGCCAGCAGAGTAGGGAACACTGAAGCTTTCTTT
>.|TRBJ1-2|TRBV4-1|.
CASSQDQRVNYGYTF
TGCGCCAGCAGCCAAGATCAAAGGGTTAACTATGGCTACACCTTC
>.|TRBJ2-3|TRBV6-1|.
CASSEEHPRADTQYF
TGTGCCAGCAGTGAAGAACATCCGCGGGCAGATACGCAGTATTTT
>.|TRBJ1-1|TRBV12-3/TRBV12-4|.
CASSLAQGTEAFF
TGTGCCAGCAGTTTAGCCCAGGGAACTGAAGCTTTCTTT
>.|TRBJ2-7|TRBV18|TRBD2
CASSPPGLAGDEQYF
TGTGCCAGCTCACCTCCGGGACTAGCGGGAGACGAGCAGTACTTC
>once|TRBJ1-4|TRBV7-8|.
CASSTRGGSKEKLFF
TGTGCCAGCAGCACCCGGGGGGGGTCAAAGGAAAAACTGTTTTTT
>.|TRBJ1-6|TRBV11-2|.
CASSVRSDNSPLHF
TGTGCCAGCAGCGTACGGAGCGATAATTCACCCCTCCACTTT
>.|TRBJ2-7|TRBV2|.
CASSKSGSYYEQYF
TGTGCCAGCTCCAAATCCGGGAGCTACTACGAGCAGTACTTC
>few|TRBJ2-7|TRBV2|.
CASKGDGIYEQYF
TGTGCCAGCAAAGGCGACGGCATCTACGAGCAGTACTTC